What follows are 26 T cell receptor beta chains derived from one specimen sequenced in a study of regulatory dendritic cells for organ transplantation. This table comes from immunoSEQ multiplex PCR, and its TCRdb copy is limited to in-frame clones, with some not included. Here the sample spans 20,000 to 25,000 clones, around three quarters being singletons. The sequenced sample was memory CD4+ T cells from blood. Subset here: CD45RO+ memory T cells. These TCRs come from a human donor in good health.

CDR3 sequence: CASSERGPPTDTQYF. CDR3 DNA: TGCGCCAGCAGCGAGCGGGGGCCCCCCACAGATACGCAGTATTTT. The chain uses TRBV5-1 and TRBJ2-3; 8 bases line up with TRBD2. This CDR3 has 15 amino acids. The germline V gene encodes CDR1 SGHRS and CDR2 YFSETQ. After removal of 4 bases from V and 2 bases from J, the junction contained 6 bases not matched to a gene.

The chain couples TRBV7-2 to TRBJ2-3, with 11 positions matching TRBD2. Germline CDR1 SGHTA, CDR2 FQGNSA. V shed 3 bases and J 1 base; nucleotides not matched to a gene: 3. The CDR3 loop spans 16 amino acids. CDR3 bases: TGTGCCAGCAGCTTCGCTAGCGGGGGGCGCACAGATACGCAGTATTTT. Protein product: CASSFASGGRTDTQYF. The variable domain in full, with the rest retrieved from reference TRBV7-2 and TRBJ2-3, is GAGVSQSPSNKVTEKGKDVELRCDPISGHTALYWYRQSLGQGLEFLIYFQGNSAPDKSGLPSDRFSAERTGGSVSTLTIQRTQQEDSAVYLCASSFASGGRTDTQYFGPGTRLTVL.

The chain recombines TRBV6-6 with TRBJ1-2, with 9 positions matching TRBD1. V shed 6 bases, J shed 8 bases, and the junction held 10 bases outside the gene matches. The CDR3 has 14 amino acids. Germline CDR1 and CDR2: MNHNY and SVGAGI (reference sequence). The chain's CDR3 is CASSRGTGREGYTF. The CDR3 DNA follows: TGTGCCAGCAGCCGCGGGACAGGGAGGGAAGGCTACACCTTC.

This clone was observed a handful of times. The CDR3 DNA sequence: TGTGCCAGCAGTCCTTATCGAGCAACTTATAATTCACCCCTCCACTTT. This codes for CASSPYRATYNSPLHF. This sequence joins TRBV27 and TRBJ1-6, with no clear D. There are 16 residues in the CDR3. CDR1 and CDR2 (germline): MNHEY, SMNVEV (reference sequence). The V end was cut by 5 bases, the J end by 4 bases, with 15 bases between.

V is TRBV4-2 and J is TRBJ2-2, with 8 positions matching TRBD2. CDR1 and CDR2 from the germline V gene are LGHNA and YNFKEQ. V lost 1 base and J lost 4; bases outside the gene matches: 8. CDR3 length equals 17 residues. The CDR3 DNA reads TGTGCCAGCAGCCAAGGCCGGGGGGGACTAGGCACCGGGGAGCTGTTTTTT. It translates to CASSQGRGGLGTGELFF.

Written as DNA, the CDR3 is TGTGCCAGCAGCCATCTCGGGAGTTACGAGCAGTACTTC. It codes for CASSHLGSYEQYF. The chain carries TRBV4-2 and TRBJ2-7; TRBD2 is a possible D gene (6 bases). The V end was cut by 3 bases, the J end by 4 bases, with 10 bases between. The CDR3 extends over 13 amino acids. From germline, CDR1 is LGHNA and CDR2 YNFKEQ.

V gene TRBV5-6 combines with J gene TRBJ1-1; 7 bases are a match to TRBD1. From germline, CDR1 is SGHDT and CDR2 YYEEEE. The CDR3 consists of 14 residues. Trimming took 4 bases from V and 5 from J; bases not matched to a gene: 8. The DNA for the CDR3 is TGTGCCAGCAGCCCCACAGGGGTCAGGACTGAAGCTTTCTTT. Translating it yields CASSPTGVRTEAFF.

The genes are TRBV2 and TRBJ2-3, with D hard to call. The CDR3 length is 14 residues. V dropped 3 bases and J dropped 1 base, with 8 bases sitting between them. Germline assignment: CDR1 SNHLY and CDR2 FYNNEI. CDR3 DNA: TGTGCCAGCAGTGAGTTGCCAGGCACAGATACGCAGTATTTT. Protein product: CASSELPGTDTQYF.

The J gene is TRBJ2-3, the V gene TRBV27, with 11 bases that match TRBD1. The germline gives CDR1 MNHEY, CDR2 SMNVEV (reference sequence). Trimming took 5 bases from V and 5 from J; bases not matched to a gene: 12. The CDR3 length is 17 residues. The CDR3 nucleotides read TGTGCCAGCAGTACCCGCCGGACAGGGGGCGCGGGAGATACGCAGTATTTT. It encodes CASSTRRTGGAGDTQYF.

The chain carries TRBV7-2 and TRBJ2-1; TRBD2 is a possible D gene (6 bases). Trimming stripped 7 bases from V and 10 bases from J, with 14 bases between. The germline gives CDR1 SGHTA, CDR2 FQGNSA. The length of the CDR3 is 12 residues. CDR3 amino acids: CASTRLVGEQFF. The CDR3 DNA is TGTGCCAGCACTCGACTAGTCGGCGAGCAGTTCTTC.

This chain uses TRBV7-8 with TRBJ1-5; a weak D match, TRBD1 (5 bases). With 1 base removed from V and 2 bases from J, the gap between germline ends came to 6 bases. Germline CDR1 reads SGHVS; CDR2 reads FQNEAQ. The CDR3 is 14 amino acids. CDR3 sequence (DNA): TGTGCCAGCAGCTTAGGCAGGGGCAATCAGCCCCAGCATTTT. Protein product: CASSLGRGNQPQHF. Full variable domain (outside the CDR3, taken from reference TRBV7-8 and TRBJ1-5): GAGVSQSPRYKVAKRGQDVALRCDPISGHVSLFWYQQALGQGPEFLTYFQNEAQLDKSGLPSDRFFAERPEGSVSTLKIQRTQQEDSAVYLCASSLGRGNQPQHFGDGTRLSIL.

This clone turned up a few times. The V gene is TRBV5-1, the J gene TRBJ2-3; D is ambiguous. The CDR3 runs to 12 residues. Germline V gene sequence: CDR1 SGHRS, CDR2 YFSETQ. The ends were cut back, 0 bases at V and 7 bases at J, with 6 bases in the middle. The CDR3 nucleotides are TGCGCCAGCAGCTTGGACTACAATACGCAGTATTTT. Translating it yields CASSLDYNTQYF.

V usage is TRBV11-2 and J usage is TRBJ2-5, with D possibly TRBD2 on 5 matching bases. V shed 2 bases and J shed 5 bases, with 12 bases lying between them. The germline V gene encodes CDR1 SGHAT and CDR2 FQNNGV. This CDR3 has 14 amino acids. The CDR3 coding sequence is TGTGCCAGCAGCTTAAATCCAACGGGGGAGACCCAGTACTTC. Protein: CASSLNPTGETQYF.

The rearrangement links TRBV7-2 to TRBJ2-1, with TRBD1 matching 9 bases. The junction had 14 bases not matched to a gene; V was cut back by 5 bases and J by 12 bases. This CDR3 region has 15 residues. Germline V gene lookup returns CDR1 SGHTA and CDR2 FQGNSA. The CDR3 loop reads CASSLGQGENSRQFF. In DNA form, the CDR3 reads TGTGCCAGCAGCCTGGGACAGGGTGAGAACAGTCGGCAGTTCTTC.

The gene calls are TRBV29-1 and TRBJ2-5, with 8 bases lining up with TRBD2. This CDR3 comprises 15 residues. V shed 7 bases and J 5 bases; nucleotides not matched to a gene: 15. CDR1 and CDR2 (germline): SQVTM, ANQGSEA. In nucleotides, the CDR3 is TGCAGCGCCCCCCGGGGGGGCCACCATAGGGAGACCCAGTACTTC. It encodes CSAPRGGHHRETQYF.

This clone has more than one count but fewer than ten. The V and J genes are TRBV5-4 and TRBJ1-3, with a tentative D call TRBD1 (6 bases). Germline lookup yields CDR1 SGHNT and CDR2 YYREEE (reference sequence). V was trimmed by 2 bases and J by 3 bases, leaving 12 bases between them. The CDR3 is 15 residues long. Here the CDR3 DNA reads TGTGCCAGCAGCTTTTCACAGGGAATTGGAAACACCATATATTTT. Translating gives CASSFSQGIGNTIYF.

This clone was detected only once. The chain couples TRBV7-2 to TRBJ2-7, with 8 bases fitting TRBD2. CDR3 size: 15 residues. The trim removed 5 bases at V and 1 base at J, leaving 7 bases unmatched. Germline V gene data show CDR1 as SGHTA and CDR2 as FQGNSA. For the CDR3, the DNA is TGTGCCAGCAGCCAGTTTCGGGGGGGATCCTACGAGCAGTACTTC. This codes for CASSQFRGGSYEQYF. Combining the CDR3 with reference TRBV7-2 and TRBJ2-7 gives the whole variable domain GAGVSQSPSNKVTEKGKDVELRCDPISGHTALYWYRQSLGQGLEFLIYFQGNSAPDKSGLPSDRFSAERTGGSVSTLTIQRTQQEDSAVYLCASSQFRGGSYEQYFGPGTRLTVT.

On this clone: One junction end does not reproduce the germline sequence, and a read error may be involved. The chain joins TRBV6-1 to TRBJ1-3; tentative D call: TRBD1 (6 bases). Germline assignment: CDR1 MNHNS and CDR2 SASEGT. The CDR3 runs to 14 residues. The CDR3 DNA reads as TGTGCCAGCCGTGACCAGGGGTTTGGAAACACCATATATTTT. Translating gives CASRDQGFGNTIYF.

Of note for this clone: Sequence at one end of the junction differs from germline and may be a read error. CDR3 region: CAGSPQGGTDTQYF. As DNA, the CDR3 is TGTGCCGGCTCACCGCAGGGTGGGACAGATACGCAGTATTTT. The chain is built from TRBV18 and TRBJ2-3; D might be TRBD1 (5 bases). The CDR3 totals 14 residues. Germline V CDR1 and CDR2: KGHSH, LQKENI.

This clone was recorded a few times. V gene TRBV5-1 combines with J gene TRBJ2-3, with D perhaps matching TRBD1 (6 bases). Germline values: CDR1 SGHRS, CDR2 YFSETQ. CDR3 length: 13 amino acids. V lost 3 bases and J 4 bases, leaving 9 bases between the germline ends. The CDR3 bases are TGCGCCAGCAGCTCAAAGGGGGCAGATACGCAGTATTTT. Protein sequence: CASSSKGADTQYF.

This clone was recorded a few times. CDR3 nucleotide sequence: TGTGCCAGTAGAAAGGACAGGGTTAATTCACCCCTCCACTTT. Residues: CASRKDRVNSPLHF. The chain couples TRBV19 to TRBJ1-6, with 8 bases fitting TRBD1. This CDR3 spans 14 amino acids. After removal of 6 bases from V and 6 bases from J, the junction contained 4 bases not matched to a gene. The germline CDR1 and CDR2 sequences are LNHDA and SQIVND (reference sequence).

This rearrangement joins TRBV5-8 to TRBJ1-6; unclear D gene. Trimming cost V 6 bases and J 13 bases, with 20 bases left between them. Germline V gene sequence: CDR1 SGHTS, CDR2 YDEGEE. The CDR3 contains 14 residues. The CDR3 DNA is TGTGCCAGCACCGCTCAGCGACTCTCGGGGCCCCTCCACTTT. This gives the protein CASTAQRLSGPLHF.

The chain has TRBV4-1 and TRBJ2-3; D perhaps matches TRBD2 (5 bases). Trimming shortened V by 4 bases and J by 0 bases, and 14 bases separated the two germline ends. This CDR3 is built from 16 residues. CDR1 and CDR2 (germline): MGHRA, YSYEKL. CDR3 residues: CASSPPWAGSTDTQYF. Written as DNA, the CDR3 is TGCGCCAGCAGCCCCCCTTGGGCGGGCAGCACAGATACGCAGTATTTT.

V is TRBV19 and J is TRBJ1-1, with D tentatively TRBD1 (5 bases). Looked up from germline, CDR1 is LNHDA and CDR2 is SQIVND (reference sequence). The CDR3 is 14 residues long. V lost 4 bases to trimming and J lost 3 bases, with 12 bases between them. DNA for the CDR3: TGTGCCAGTAGTAGGAGGGGCCGGTACACTGAAGCTTTCTTT. Translated, it gives CASSRRGRYTEAFF.

Only a few counts were recorded for this clone. The chain links TRBV7-9 to TRBJ1-4; TRBD1 might be the D (6 bases). The CDR3 runs to 14 residues. From germline, CDR1 is SEHNR and CDR2 FQNEAQ (reference sequence). Between the trimmed V and J ends, which lost 3 bases and 4 bases, there was a span of 9 bases. CDR3 sequence (DNA): TGTGCCAGCAGCTTGGGACATGTTAATGAAAAACTGTTTTTT. Encoded protein: CASSLGHVNEKLFF. Based on the CDR3 plus reference TRBV7-9 and TRBJ1-4, the full variable domain is DTGVSQNPRHKITKRGQNVTFRCDPISEHNRLYWYRQTLGQGPEFLTYFQNEAQLEKSRLLSDRFSAERPKGSFSTLEIQRTEQGDSAMYLCASSLGHVNEKLFFGSGTQLSVL.

This chain links TRBV6-1 with TRBJ2-5; 10 bases agree with TRBD1. Germline V gene sequence: CDR1 MNHNS, CDR2 SASEGT. V trimming: 9 bases; J trimming: 5 bases; junction bases outside the gene matches: 12. The CDR3 covers 15 residues. The CDR3 loop is CASYPSTGGAETQYF. CDR3 bases: TGTGCCAGTTACCCATCGACAGGGGGCGCGGAGACCCAGTACTTC.